This T cell receptor beta chain was captured in a study of T-cell reconstitution after alpha-beta-depleted transplantation in children. General study findings and limits: There were some patients whose high TCRbeta diversity at day 60 came from surviving recipient T cells and thymic progenitors. By one year post-transplant, T-cell counts and diversity largely arose from T cells that were newly produced. Reports say that about two months after transplant, the alpha-beta T cells came out of several hundred graft clones that had expanded.

Preparation of the TCRbeta library used unique molecular identifiers. TCRdb called the PCR reads again in MiXCR, with one record for every CDR3 protein. This sample has about 830,000 distinct CDR3 sequences, with 16% found just once. Losses at the gene ends were 3 bases for V and 2 bases for J; bases not matched to a gene: 3. This CDR3 has 16 amino acids. Germline CDR1 and CDR2: MGHRA and YSYEKL. As for this clonotype: Its cognate antigen is unknown.

Material: PBMCs, mostly from graft donor cells, obtained 360 days after TCRalphabeta/CD19-depleted stem cell transplant. The chain recombines TRBV4-1 with TRBJ2-2, with 10 bases aligning to TRBD2. The TCR originated in a male patient between 10 and 17 years old who had a stem cell transplant for acute lymphoblastic leukemia, so the T cells may come from the graft donor. The CDR3 DNA follows: TGCGCCAGCAGCCACGGACTAGCGGTCAACACCGGGGAGCTGTTTTTT. This codes for CASSHGLAVNTGELFF.